These 8 T cell receptor beta chains originate from one sample sequenced in a study of T cell repertoires in cytomegalovirus infection (dated by TCRdb to between 2018 and 2021). The sample was run on an Illumina HiSeq 1500. In TCRdb, the public reads were trimmed at Q25 with fastp and aligned with MiXCR, with productive beta chains retained. For every CDR3 protein sequence, its rows merge into one entry that carries the most common genes and DNA. The sample table shows fewer than 950,000 distinct CDR3 sequences, and 32% are seen once. The leading ten clones occupy roughly an eighth of the sample. Their antigens are not known. According to the study, the label for this sample's treatment or condition signals: in vitro stimulation with specific CMV peptide epitopes to enrich CMV-specific T cells. Here the sequenced sample was cultured CD8+ T cells from PBMCs, taken from culture after CMV antigen stimulation. The receptors shown here come from a human donor in good health (CMV status not recorded). Some clones in this sample may be carry-over from other donors' samples.

This sequence joins TRBV10-3 and TRBJ1-1, with no clear D. Germline V gene data show CDR1 as ENHRY and CDR2 as SYGVKD. There are 13 residues in the CDR3. Trimming shortened V by 7 bases and J by 2 bases, and 11 bases separated the two germline ends. The CDR3 region is CAIMYGGNTEAFF. Here the CDR3 DNA reads TGTGCCATCATGTACGGAGGAAACACTGAAGCTTTCTTT.

This clonotype was picked up a small number of times. The J gene is TRBJ2-3, the V gene TRBV7-6; possibly TRBD1 for D (6 bases). This CDR3 region has 16 residues. V gave up 5 bases and J gave up 3 bases, with 18 bases separating them. Germline CDR1 and CDR2: SGHVS and FNYEAQ. CDR3 nucleotide sequence: TGTGCCAGCAGCCTCAGCAGGACAGACCCAACAGATACGCAGTATTTT. Its protein is CASSLSRTDPTDTQYF. The variable domain in full, completed from reference TRBV7-6 and TRBJ2-3, reads GAGVSQSPRYKVTKRGQDVALRCDPISGHVSLYWYRQALGQGPEFLTYFNYEAQQDKSGLPNDRFSAERPEGSISTLTIQRTEQRDSAMYRCASSLSRTDPTDTQYFGPGTRLTVL.

This clonotype has ten or more counts. The rearrangement links TRBV10-3 to TRBJ2-1, with 8 positions matching TRBD1. CDR1 ENHRY and CDR2 SYGVKD come from the germline V gene. The CDR3 is 16 amino acids. The V segment lost 6 bases and the J segment 4 bases; nucleotides outside the gene matches: 11. The CDR3 coding sequence is TGTGCCATCAGGACAGGGGCGGCCGGGTTTTACAATGAGCAGTTCTTC. Encoded protein: CAIRTGAAGFYNEQFF.

The CDR3 sequence is CAISESTVQETQYF. The DNA of the CDR3 is TGTGCCATCAGTGAGTCGACAGTTCAAGAGACCCAGTACTTC. The J gene is TRBJ2-5, the V gene TRBV10-3; perhaps TRBD1 as D (5 bases). V lost 0 bases and J 2 bases, leaving 7 bases between the germline ends. Germline CDR1 reads ENHRY; CDR2 reads SYGVKD. This CDR3 is 14 amino acids long.

This clonotype was observed a handful of times. The chain has TRBV7-3 and TRBJ1-2; maybe TRBD1 (5 bases). CDR1 SGHTA and CDR2 FQGTGA come from the germline V gene. Deletions cut 0 bases from V and 4 bases from J, with 12 bases between. This CDR3 spans 15 amino acids. CDR3 residues: CASSLTPGPFYGYTF. CDR3 DNA sequence: TGTGCCAGCAGCTTAACTCCAGGGCCATTCTATGGCTACACCTTC.

The chain recombines TRBV19 with TRBJ1-5; D gene uncertain. Between the trimmed V and J ends, which lost 4 bases and 5 bases, there was a span of 21 bases. The CDR3 contains 17 residues. The V gene's germline CDR1 is LNHDA and CDR2 SQIVND (reference sequence). The CDR3 reads CASSTQRRQKKDQPQHF. Here the CDR3 DNA reads TGTGCCAGTAGTACGCAAAGGAGGCAGAAGAAGGATCAGCCCCAGCATTTT.

The chain combines TRBV7-6 with TRBJ2-1; tentatively, D is TRBD1 (6 bases). V gave up 1 base and J gave up 10 bases, with 11 bases separating them. The CDR3 sequence is 13 residues long. Germline lookup yields CDR1 SGHVS and CDR2 FNYEAQ. CDR3: CASSLGGPREQFF. The CDR3 nucleotides are TGTGCCAGCAGCTTAGGGGGGCCCAGGGAGCAGTTCTTC.

The chain employs TRBV6-6 and TRBJ2-7, with TRBD2 matching over 8 bases. Per germline, CDR1 MNHNY and CDR2 SVGAGI (reference sequence). The V segment lost 8 bases and the J segment 2 bases; nucleotides outside the gene matches: 5. There are 13 residues in the CDR3. The CDR3, as DNA: TGTGCCAGCCGGGGGGGGAGAACCTACGAGCAGTACTTC. It encodes CASRGGRTYEQYF.